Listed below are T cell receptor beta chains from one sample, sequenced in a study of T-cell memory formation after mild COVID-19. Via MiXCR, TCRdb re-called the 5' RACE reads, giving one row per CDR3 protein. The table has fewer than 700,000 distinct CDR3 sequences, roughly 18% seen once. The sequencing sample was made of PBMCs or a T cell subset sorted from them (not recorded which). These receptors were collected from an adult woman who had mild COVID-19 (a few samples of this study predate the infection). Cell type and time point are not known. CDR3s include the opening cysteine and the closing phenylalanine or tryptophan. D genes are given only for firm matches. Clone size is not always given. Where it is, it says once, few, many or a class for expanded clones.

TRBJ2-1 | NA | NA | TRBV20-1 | CSARGLFNEQFF | TGCAGTGCGAGAGGACTATTCAATGAGCAGTTCTTC
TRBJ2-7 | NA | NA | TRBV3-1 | CASSQGTDGISEQYF | TGTGCCAGCAGCCAAGGGACGGACGGAATCTCCGAGCAGTACTTC
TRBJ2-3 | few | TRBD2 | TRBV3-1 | CASSLGASGLYTDTQYF | TGTGCCAGCAGCCTCGGGGCTAGCGGGTTGTACACAGATACGCAGTATTTT
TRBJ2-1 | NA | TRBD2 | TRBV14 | CASSQDPYRLAGGVNNEQFF | TGTGCCAGCAGCCAAGATCCATACCGACTAGCGGGAGGAGTTAACAATGAGCAGTTCTTC
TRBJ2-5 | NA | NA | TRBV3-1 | CASSHGNSRARGGPHGTQYF | TGTGCCAGCAGTCATGGGAATAGCAGGGCGAGAGGAGGTCCCCACGGGACCCAGTACTTC
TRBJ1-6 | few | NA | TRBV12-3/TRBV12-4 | CASSFTAGSNSPLHF | TGTGCCAGCAGTTTTACCGCAGGGTCAAATTCACCCCTCCACTTT
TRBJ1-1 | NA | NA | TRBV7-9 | CASSFGGAFF | TGTGCCAGCAGCTTCGGGGGGGCTTTCTTT
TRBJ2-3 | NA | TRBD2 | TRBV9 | CASSVGRGSGSTDTQYF | TGTGCCAGCAGCGTAGGTCGGGGTAGCGGGAGCACAGATACGCAGTATTTT
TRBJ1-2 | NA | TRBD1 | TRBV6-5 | CASSYSSQGGAYGYTF | TGTGCCAGCAGTTACTCGAGCCAGGGGGGGGCCTATGGCTACACCTTC
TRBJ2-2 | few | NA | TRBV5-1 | CASSLVGGPGSGELFF | TGCGCCAGCAGCTTGGTAGGAGGTCCCGGGAGCGGGGAGCTGTTTTTT
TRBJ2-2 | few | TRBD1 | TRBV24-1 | CATSDLRTGGTGELFF | TGTGCCACCAGTGATTTACGGACAGGGGGCACCGGGGAGCTGTTTTTT
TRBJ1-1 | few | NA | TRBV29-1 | CSVKTGHTEAFF | TGCAGCGTGAAGACAGGCCACACTGAAGCTTTCTTT
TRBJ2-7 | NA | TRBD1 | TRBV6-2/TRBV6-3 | CASRSGQGDEQYF | TGTGCCAGCAGATCCGGACAGGGGGACGAGCAGTACTTC
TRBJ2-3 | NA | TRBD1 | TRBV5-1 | CASSLAGTALADTQYF | TGCGCCAGCAGCTTGGCCGGGACAGCACTGGCAGATACGCAGTATTTT
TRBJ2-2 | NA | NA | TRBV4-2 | CASSMQVNTGELFF | TGTGCCAGCAGTATGCAGGTTAACACCGGGGAGCTGTTTTTT
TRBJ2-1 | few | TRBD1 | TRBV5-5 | CASSPRDSRNEQFF | TGTGCCAGCAGCCCTCGGGACAGTCGGAATGAGCAGTTCTTC
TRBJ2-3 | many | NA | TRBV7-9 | CASSLGMGTDTQYF | TGTGCCAGCAGCTTAGGTATGGGCACAGATACGCAGTATTTT
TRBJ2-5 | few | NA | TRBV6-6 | CASKYDQETQYF | TGTGCCAGCAAGTATGACCAAGAGACCCAGTACTTC
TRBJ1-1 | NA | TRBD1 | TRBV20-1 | CSALGTGGRKTEAFF | TGCAGTGCGTTGGGGACAGGGGGCCGGAAGACTGAAGCTTTCTTT
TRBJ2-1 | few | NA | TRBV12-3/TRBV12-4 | CASSFSRTINEQFF | TGTGCCAGCAGTTTTAGTAGGACAATAAATGAGCAGTTCTTC
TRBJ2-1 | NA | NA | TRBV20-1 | CSAIGESSYNEQFF | TGCAGTGCTATCGGGGAGAGCTCCTACAATGAGCAGTTCTTC
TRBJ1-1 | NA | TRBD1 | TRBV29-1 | CSVEAGDSPNTEAFF | TGCAGCGTTGAAGCGGGGGACAGTCCGAACACTGAAGCTTTCTTT
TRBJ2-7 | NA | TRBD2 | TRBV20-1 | CSATSGRDLTSYEQYF | TGCAGTGCTACTAGCGGGAGGGATCTTACCTCCTACGAGCAGTACTTC
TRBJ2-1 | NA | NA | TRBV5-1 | CASRTDSSYNEQFF | TGCGCCAGCCGGACGGATAGCTCCTACAATGAGCAGTTCTTC
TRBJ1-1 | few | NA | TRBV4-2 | CASSQDTIRGAKAFF | TGTGCCAGCAGCCAAGATACCATCCGGGGGGCCAAAGCTTTCTTT
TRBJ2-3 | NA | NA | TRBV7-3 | CASSAARNTDTQYF | TGTGCCAGCAGCGCAGCCCGCAACACAGATACGCAGTATTTT
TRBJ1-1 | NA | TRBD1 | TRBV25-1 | CASTRGYTEAFF | TGTGCCAGCACCAGGGGGTACACTGAAGCTTTCTTT
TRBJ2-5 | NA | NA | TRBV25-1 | CASSELTASEETQYF | TGTGCCAGCAGTGAATTAACAGCGTCTGAAGAGACCCAGTACTTC
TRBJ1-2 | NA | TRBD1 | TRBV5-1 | CASRSRTGGDYGYTF | TGCGCCAGCAGATCCCGGACAGGGGGGGACTATGGCTACACCTTC
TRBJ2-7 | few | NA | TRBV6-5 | CASSYSYAGEYQQYF | TGTGCCAGCAGTTACTCTTACGCAGGGGAGTACCAGCAGTACTTC
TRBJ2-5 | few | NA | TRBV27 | CASRTLGAGETQYF | TGTGCCAGCAGGACATTAGGGGCCGGGGAGACCCAGTACTTC
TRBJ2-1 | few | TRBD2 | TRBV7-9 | CASSSLAGFSDSYNEQFF | TGTGCCAGCAGCTCCCTAGCGGGATTTTCTGACTCCTACAATGAGCAGTTCTTC
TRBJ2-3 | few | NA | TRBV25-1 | CASSQTGTRGFTDTQYF | TGTGCCAGCAGTCAAACCGGGACTCGAGGGTTCACAGATACGCAGTATTTT
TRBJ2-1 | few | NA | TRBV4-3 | CASSQRYQGSYNEQFF | TGCGCCAGCAGCCAAAGGTACCAGGGTTCCTACAATGAGCAGTTCTTC
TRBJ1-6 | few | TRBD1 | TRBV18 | CASSRDRDNSPLHF | TGTGCCAGCTCACGCGACAGGGATAATTCACCCCTCCACTTT
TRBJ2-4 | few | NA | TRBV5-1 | CASSKGHELAKNIQYF | TGCGCCAGCAGCAAGGGACACGAATTAGCCAAAAACATTCAGTACTTC
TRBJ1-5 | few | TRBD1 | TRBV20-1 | CSAGRDRDQPQHF | TGCAGTGCTGGCCGGGACAGAGATCAGCCCCAGCATTTT
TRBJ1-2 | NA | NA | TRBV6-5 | CASSYSPGAGVGVDYGYTF | TGTGCCAGCAGTTATTCCCCCGGAGCGGGCGTAGGGGTTGACTATGGCTACACCTTC
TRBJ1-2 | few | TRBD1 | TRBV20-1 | CSAGRDRVYGYTF | TGCAGTGCGGGACGGGACAGGGTCTATGGCTACACCTTC
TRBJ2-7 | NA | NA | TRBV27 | CAARESLGHREQYF | TGTGCCGCGCGCGAATCTCTGGGTCACCGGGAGCAGTACTTC
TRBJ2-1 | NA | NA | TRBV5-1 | CASSLDGGRPEQFF | TGCGCCAGCAGCTTGGATGGTGGCAGGCCTGAGCAGTTCTTC
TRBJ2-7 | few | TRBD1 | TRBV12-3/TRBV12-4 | CASSFSGGSPYEQYF | TGTGCCAGCAGTTTCTCAGGGGGTTCCCCCTACGAGCAGTACTTC
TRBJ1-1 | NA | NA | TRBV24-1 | CATSAGDPDTEAFF | TGTGCCACCAGTGCTGGCGATCCGGACACTGAAGCTTTCTTT
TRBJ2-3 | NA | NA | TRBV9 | CASSVGGDTQYF | TGTGCCAGCAGCGTAGGAGGGGATACGCAGTATTTT
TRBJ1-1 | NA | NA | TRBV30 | CAAQYLNTEAFF | TGTGCCGCTCAGTACTTGAACACTGAAGCTTTCTTT
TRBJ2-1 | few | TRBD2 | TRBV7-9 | CASSLLPGTSGRNEQFF | TGTGCCAGCAGCTTGCTGCCGGGGACTAGCGGGAGGAATGAGCAGTTCTTC
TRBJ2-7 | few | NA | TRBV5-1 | CASRPFSGHSYEQYF | TGCGCCAGCCGACCCTTTTCCGGACACTCCTACGAGCAGTACTTC
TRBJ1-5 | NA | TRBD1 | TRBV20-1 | CSASRGDRYQPQHF | TGCAGTGCTAGCCGGGGGGACAGGTATCAGCCCCAGCATTTT
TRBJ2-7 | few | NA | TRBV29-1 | CSVEGQHGATYEQYF | TGCAGCGTTGAAGGCCAGCACGGGGCAACCTACGAGCAGTACTTC
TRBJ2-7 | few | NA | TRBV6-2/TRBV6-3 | CATQWRLLPSYLQYF | TGTGCCACCCAATGGAGACTTCTACCCAGCTATCTGCAGTACTTC
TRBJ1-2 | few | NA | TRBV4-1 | CASSQVGANYGYTF | TGCGCCAGCAGCCAAGTCGGGGCGAACTATGGCTACACCTTC